The 18 T cell receptor beta chains given below trace back to one sample, sequenced in a study of T cells expressing NK-cell markers. TCRdb reprocessed the 5' RACE reads and keeps a single row for each CDR3 protein, giving no DNA. Its clone listing holds 300,000 to 450,000 distinct CDR3 sequences. Sequencing input: blood T cells: a sorted CD56 or NKG2C T cell subset, CD4+ or CD8+ T cells, or bulk PBMC T cells (not recorded which). The receptors stem from a man between 18 and 69 years old in good health.

The CDR3 sequence: CASSLAWGRQETQYF. This sequence joins TRBV7-7 and TRBJ2-5; there is no DNA to check the TCRdb D call of TRBD1. This CDR3 comprises 15 residues. Germline V gene sequence: CDR1 SSHAT, CDR2 FNYEAQ (reference sequence).

The rearrangement links TRBV6-5 to TRBJ1-1. CDR1 and CDR2 from the germline V gene are MNHEY and SVGAGI. CDR3 length equals 16 residues. The CDR3 sequence is CASNFRRGLGGTEAFF.

This chain joins TRBV20-1 and TRBJ2-2; absent DNA, TCRdb's TRBD1 call cannot be checked. Germline loops: CDR1 DFQATT, CDR2 SNEGSKA (reference sequence). CDR3 length: 15 amino acids. This CDR3 reads CSAREVGAGTGELFF.

J is TRBJ1-1 and V is TRBV10-2. Germline V gene sequence: CDR1 WSHSY, CDR2 SAAADI. The CDR3 is made up of 12 amino acids. CDR3: CASSEERTRAFF.

V is TRBV18 and J is TRBJ2-5; the TRBD1 assignment by TCRdb is unverifiable without DNA. CDR1 is KGHSH and CDR2 is LQKENI in the germline V gene. This CDR3 region has 17 residues. This CDR3 is CASSPPREPRKKETQYF.

This rearrangement joins TRBV7-7 to TRBJ2-3; the D call from TCRdb, TRBD2, cannot be confirmed without DNA. The CDR3 has 17 amino acids. CDR1 and CDR2 (germline): SSHAT, FNYEAQ (reference sequence). The CDR3 sequence: CASSSEAGGPYTDTQYF.

The chain uses TRBV11-1 and TRBJ2-3; TCRdb's assignment of TRBD2 cannot be checked, as there is no DNA. CDR3 length: 18 residues. The V gene's germline CDR1 is SGHAT and CDR2 FQDESV (reference sequence). CDR3 sequence reads: CASSFGLAGLEGTDTQYF.

The chain joins TRBV5-1 to TRBJ2-6; TCRdb designates TRBD1, a call that cannot be tested without DNA. Germline V gene data show CDR1 as SGHRS and CDR2 as YFSETQ. This CDR3 is 17 amino acids long. CDR3 region: CASTRLAGGSGANVLTF.

The chain combines TRBV3-1 with TRBJ2-5; the D call from TCRdb, TRBD1, cannot be confirmed without DNA. The CDR3 runs to 15 residues. Germline-derived CDR1 and CDR2 are LGHDT and YNNKEL (reference sequence). The chain's CDR3 is CASSPRRLGAGAQYF.

The V gene is TRBV13, the J gene TRBJ2-7; lacking DNA, the TRBD2 call made by TCRdb goes unchecked. CDR3 length: 15 residues. In germline, CDR1 is PRHDT, CDR2 FYEKMQ (reference sequence). The CDR3: CASSWGLAGLYEQYF.

The J gene is TRBJ2-6, the V gene TRBV12-3 or TRBV12-4; TCRdb returns TRBD2, unconfirmable since there is no DNA. There are 18 residues in the CDR3. CDR3 protein: CASTLRLAGRAGANVLTF.

This rearrangement joins TRBV5-8 to TRBJ1-4; TCRdb's assignment of TRBD1 cannot be checked, as there is no DNA. The CDR3 length is 17 residues. From germline, CDR1 is SGHTS and CDR2 YDEGEE. CDR3 residues: CASSLATVAWGNEKLFF.

The chain carries TRBV20-1 and TRBJ1-1; lacking DNA, the TRBD1 call made by TCRdb goes unchecked. Germline CDR1 and CDR2: DFQATT and SNEGSKA (reference sequence). The length of the CDR3 is 12 residues. The CDR3 protein is CSARSQGSEAFF.

V usage is TRBV6-2 or TRBV6-3 and J usage is TRBJ2-2; TCRdb outputs TRBD2, but without DNA this stays unchecked. Germline CDR1 and CDR2: MNHEY and SVGEGT. This CDR3 contains 14 residues. This CDR3 is CASRGTRSAGELFF.

This chain joins TRBV6-5 and TRBJ2-7. The germline V gene has CDR1 MNHEY and CDR2 SVGAGI. The CDR3 consists of 18 residues. This CDR3 is CASSYSRWLSGRSYEQYF.

V is TRBV5-1 and J is TRBJ2-3; TCRdb lists TRBD2, though no DNA is available to test this call. CDR3 length equals 16 residues. The germline V gene has CDR1 SGHRS and CDR2 YFSETQ. CDR3 amino acids: CASSPQPARSTDTQYF.

The chain has TRBV9 and TRBJ2-3; with no DNA, the TCRdb D assignment of TRBD2 cannot be verified. Germline CDR1 is SGDLS and CDR2 is YYNGEE. CDR3 size: 17 residues. The CDR3 loop reads CASSPLYTSGSTDTQYF.

The rearrangement joins TRBV2 to TRBJ2-2; with no DNA, the TCRdb D assignment of TRBD2 cannot be verified. Germline V CDR1 and CDR2: SNHLY, FYNNEI. This CDR3 is built from 12 residues. The CDR3 is CASSAGFGELFF.